A selection of T cell receptor beta chains follows, all from one sample in a study of cytotoxic CD8 clonotypes in ibrutinib-treated CLL. The assay was immunoSEQ multiplex PCR, and TCRdb's table has in-frame clones only and misses some. The data contain roughly 170,000 clones, approximately 80% of them singletons. The sample was PBMCs, taken after 24 months of ibrutinib treatment. These receptors all stem from a human donor with chronic lymphocytic leukemia. Both conserved end residues are trimmed from each CDR3.

J gene | V gene | CDR3 protein
TRBJ2-1 | TRBV5-4 | ASRNRDHNEQF
TRBJ1-2 | TRBV5-1 | ASSLAGGPNYGYT
TRBJ2-3 | TRBV4-2 | ASSQGVPPDTQY
TRBJ2-2 | TRBV7-9 | ASSLGTYTGELF
TRBJ2-1 | TRBV5-1 | ASSLGQVYNEQF
TRBJ1-1 | TRBV18 | ASSPGGHMKPMAF
TRBJ1-5 | TRBV12-5 | ASGLYRGNQPQH
TRBJ1-3 | TRBV6-6 | ASRPDGRGNTIY
TRBJ1-1 | TRBV7-2 | ASSLVSRGTEAF
TRBJ2-5 | TRBV5-4 | ASRSGLAGEETQY
TRBJ1-4 | TRBV6-1 | ATRRPANEKLF
TRBJ1-2 | TRBV5-6 | ASSLYQASNYGYT
TRBJ2-7 | TRBV7-9 | ASSLALSPEQY
TRBJ1-1 | TRBV10-2 | ASRGQGVTEAF
TRBJ2-3 | TRBV7-2 | ASSLAPGLSTDTQY
TRBJ1-5 | TRBV4-2 | ASSQRRGFSNQPQH
TRBJ1-2 | TRBV4-1 | ASSHNLGIVRVPNYGYT
TRBJ2-1 | TRBV29-1 | SVAVAVSDEQF
TRBJ2-1 | TRBV20-1 | SAQERIEQF
TRBJ2-7 | TRBV6-1 | ASSLTGVREQY
TRBJ1-2 | TRBV10-2 | ASSERGNYGYT
TRBJ2-1 | TRBV19 | ASSRAGADEQF
TRBJ1-2 | TRBV6-5 | ASSYSAGGNYGYT
TRBJ2-3 | TRBV4-1 | ASSPGRAITDTQY
TRBJ1-6 | TRBV6-1 | ASKNRGNNSPFH
TRBJ1-1 | TRBV18 | ASSPLQASTEAF
TRBJ2-7 | TRBV30 | AWSAQYRTGLEQY
TRBJ2-7 | TRBV9 | ASSVEGRGFEQY
TRBJ1-4 | TRBV27 | ASSVRGLANEKLF
TRBJ1-4 | TRBV6-6 | ASRGEKLF
TRBJ2-1 | TRBV5-4 | ASSLGGGPYNEQF
TRBJ1-5 | TRBV10-2 | ASSEGQGYWDDQPQH
TRBJ2-7 | TRBV19 | ASSIGRDYEQY
TRBJ1-4 | TRBV5-8 | ASSLGQGRGEKLF
TRBJ2-3 | TRBV7-3 | ASSLVGTDTQY
TRBJ2-3 | TRBV4-1 | ASSQEGTSGHTQY